This entry lists 27 T cell receptor beta chains sequenced from one sample in a study of shared clonotypes between healthy human individuals. TCRdb keeps only in-frame clones here, not all; method: immunoSEQ multiplex PCR. Of approximately 1.5 million clones in the sample, around 98.5% were seen once. Sequencing was performed on naive CD4+ T cells sorted from blood. The subset was: CD45RA+ positively selected. These receptors all stem from a man aged 25-45 years in good health.

This clone has only one observation. The chain combines TRBV2 with TRBJ1-2; D is unclear. The CDR3 extends over 14 amino acids. Trimming took 9 bases from V and 6 from J, leaving 20 bases between them. Germline V gives CDR1 SNHLY, CDR2 FYNNEI. This chain's CDR3 is CARGKRTLMDGYTF. For the CDR3, the DNA is TGTGCCAGGGGGAAACGAACCCTCATGGATGGCTACACCTTC.

The chain employs TRBV11-2 and TRBJ2-7; D uncertain. This CDR3 has 15 amino acids. V gave up 3 bases and J gave up 0 bases, with 12 bases separating them. Germline loops: CDR1 SGHAT, CDR2 FQNNGV. The CDR3 loop reads CASSFGVRSSYEQYF. The CDR3 DNA is TGTGCCAGCAGCTTTGGCGTCAGGAGCTCCTACGAGCAGTACTTC.

This chain uses TRBV14 with TRBJ2-2, with D hard to call. This CDR3 region has 15 residues. Looked up from germline, CDR1 is SGHDN and CDR2 is FVKESK. Trimming left V 3 bases short and J 1 base short, with 9 bases between. The CDR3 coding sequence is TGTGCCAGCAGCCAGGTTGTGGGGAACACCGGGGAGCTGTTTTTT. Amino acids: CASSQVVGNTGELFF.

The chain uses TRBV28 and TRBJ1-5, with D possibly being TRBD1 (5 bases). The CDR3 contains 12 residues. The germline V gene has CDR1 MDHEN and CDR2 SYDVKM. Trimming removed 8 bases at V and 7 bases at J, with 12 bases between. This CDR3 is CASEEEGQPQHF. DNA of the CDR3: TGTGCCAGCGAGGAAGAGGGGCAGCCCCAGCATTTT.

Only one count was recorded for this clone. The chain carries TRBV6-5 and TRBJ1-1; possible D gene TRBD1, 5 bases. CDR1 and CDR2 (germline): MNHEY, SVGAGI. V lost 2 bases and J 5 bases, leaving 15 bases between the germline ends. The CDR3 covers 15 residues. The CDR3 bases are TGTGCCAGCAGTTACCTACCGCAGGGAGGAACTGAAGCTTTCTTT. Encoded protein: CASSYLPQGGTEAFF.

Comments on this clone: At one boundary the junction diverges from the germline segment, which might be a read error. J is TRBJ2-1 and V is TRBV7-7, with D perhaps TRBD2 (5 bases). Germline CDR1 reads SSHAT; CDR2 reads FNYEAQ (reference sequence). The CDR3 sequence is 13 residues long. The CDR3 DNA follows: TGTGCTAGCAGCTTAAACGGGGACAATGAGCAGTTCTTC. It translates to CASSLNGDNEQFF. Combining the CDR3 with reference TRBV7-7 and TRBJ2-1 gives the whole variable domain GAGVSQSPRYKVTKRGQDVTLRCDPISSHATLYWYQQALGQGPEFLTYFNYEAQPDKSGLPSDRFSAERPEGSISTLTIQRTEQRDSAMYRCASSLNGDNEQFFGPGTRLTVL.

This clone was counted a single time. This chain joins TRBV7-7 and TRBJ2-5, with 10 bases that match TRBD2. Germline CDR1 reads SSHAT; CDR2 reads FNYEAQ (reference sequence). The CDR3 contains 16 residues. Trimming took 3 bases from V and 5 from J; bases not matched to a gene: 9. CDR3 nucleotides: TGTGCCAGCAGCTTGGGCCTAGCGGGAGTTTCGGAGACCCAGTACTTC. Its protein product is CASSLGLAGVSETQYF.

Points on this clone: The sample contains more than one DNA sequence encoding this CDR3. The J gene is TRBJ2-3, the V gene TRBV11-3, with a weak D call TRBD2 (5 bases). Germline-derived CDR1 and CDR2 are SGHNT and YENEEA. This CDR3 is built from 13 residues. With 5 bases removed from V and 1 base from J, the gap between germline ends came to 7 bases. The CDR3 loop is CASSTRGTDTQYF. The DNA of the CDR3 is TGTGCCAGCAGCACGAGGGGCACAGATACGCAGTATTTT.

In its sample, this clone was seen once. V and J are TRBV6-1 and TRBJ2-1; TRBD1 might be the D (6 bases). From germline, CDR1 is MNHNS and CDR2 SASEGT. This CDR3 is 14 amino acids long. Trimming pared 3 bases from V and 5 bases from J, leaving 11 bases between. The CDR3 sequence: CASSESQGNNEQFF. CDR3 nucleotides: TGTGCCAGCAGTGAGTCTCAGGGGAACAATGAGCAGTTCTTC.

The chain has TRBV7-2 and TRBJ2-1; 11 bases fit TRBD1. The CDR3 length is 15 residues. J gave up 7 bases and V 5 bases, and 7 bases lay outside the gene matches. The V gene's germline CDR1 is SGHTA and CDR2 FQGNSA. CDR3 sequence (DNA): TGTGCCAGCAGCCCCGGGACAGGGGGGGCAAATGAGCAGTTCTTC. Residues: CASSPGTGGANEQFF. The entire variable domain, with the rest obtained from reference TRBV7-2 and TRBJ2-1, is as follows: GAGVSQSPSNKVTEKGKDVELRCDPISGHTALYWYRQSLGQGLEFLIYFQGNSAPDKSGLPSDRFSAERTGGSVSTLTIQRTQQEDSAVYLCASSPGTGGANEQFFGPGTRLTVL.

The gene calls are TRBV11-1 and TRBJ2-1; TRBD1 agrees at 8 bases. The CDR3 covers 15 residues. V gave up 1 base and J gave up 4 bases; unmatched junction bases: 3. The germline CDR1 and CDR2 sequences are SGHAT and FQDESV (reference sequence). In nucleotides, the CDR3 is TGTGCCAGCAGCTTAGAGGACAGGGTTTACAATGAGCAGTTCTTC. It translates to CASSLEDRVYNEQFF.

J is TRBJ2-7 and V is TRBV18, with 8 nucleotides matching TRBD1. Germline values: CDR1 KGHSH, CDR2 LQKENI. With V trimmed by 3 bases and J by 4 bases, 8 bases remained unmatched. The CDR3 totals 15 residues. Here the CDR3 reads CASSPPPGQAYEQYF. In DNA, the CDR3 is TGTGCCAGCTCACCTCCACCGGGACAGGCGTACGAGCAGTACTTC.

Remarks on this clone: Other nucleotide sequences in the sample specify the same CDR3. The gene calls are TRBV7-9 and TRBJ2-3, with 8 bases matching TRBD2. Germline trimming cut 5 bases from V and 3 bases from J; bases unmatched to any gene: 4. The CDR3 extends over 14 amino acids. Germline CDR1 SEHNR, CDR2 FQNEAQ (reference sequence). The CDR3 DNA sequence: TGTGCCAGCAGCCTTAGCGGGACTACAGATACGCAGTATTTT. It codes for CASSLSGTTDTQYF.

The chain carries TRBV9 and TRBJ1-4; D perhaps matches TRBD1 (5 bases). Trimming took off 4 bases at V and 2 bases at J, with 9 bases between the two ends. The germline gives CDR1 SGDLS, CDR2 YYNGEE. The CDR3 covers 14 residues. Written as DNA, the CDR3 is TGTGCCAGCAGCTCGGGACCGACTAATGAAAAACTGTTTTTT. Protein sequence: CASSSGPTNEKLFF. The full variable domain, with the rest looked up from reference TRBV9 and TRBJ1-4, is DSGVTQTPKHLITATGQRVTLRCSPRSGDLSVYWYQQSLDQGLQFLIQYYNGEERAKGNILERFSAQQFPDLHSELNLSSLELGDSALYFCASSSGPTNEKLFFGSGTQLSVL.

The V and J genes are TRBV7-9 and TRBJ2-3; 8 nucleotides match TRBD2. The CDR3 has 17 amino acids. V trimming: 0 bases; J trimming: 1 base; junction bases outside the gene matches: 6. Germline CDR1 and CDR2: SEHNR and FQNEAQ (reference sequence). The DNA of the CDR3 is TGTGCCAGCAGCTTAGCGGGTCTAGCGGGTGGCACAGATACGCAGTATTTT. Amino acid sequence: CASSLAGLAGGTDTQYF.

The chain links TRBV9 to TRBJ2-1; D is perhaps TRBD2 (5 bases). The length of the CDR3 is 18 residues. Per the germline V gene, CDR1 is SGDLS and CDR2 is YYNGEE. The V and J ends lost 3 bases and 0 bases respectively, with 19 bases between them. CDR3 coding DNA: TGTGCCAGCAGCGCCGTAGCGCGTATCCAAAGCTCCTACAATGAGCAGTTCTTC. It is translated as CASSAVARIQSSYNEQFF.

The rearrangement joins TRBV7-2 to TRBJ1-5, with 7 bases aligning to TRBD1. The CDR3 is 17 amino acids. V lost 5 bases and J lost 3; bases outside the gene matches: 13. Germline V lookup: CDR1 SGHTA, CDR2 FQGNSA. The CDR3 here is CASSPRKGDSLNQPQHF. CDR3 DNA sequence: TGTGCCAGCAGCCCAAGAAAAGGGGACAGCCTCAATCAGCCCCAGCATTTT.

This sequence joins TRBV2 and TRBJ2-7; TRBD1 agrees at 7 bases. V shed 6 bases, J shed 2 bases, and the junction held 4 bases outside the gene matches. Germline V gene lookup returns CDR1 SNHLY and CDR2 FYNNEI. This CDR3 has 13 residues. CDR3 residues: CASRRDSTYEQYF. CDR3 coding DNA: TGTGCCAGCAGAAGGGACAGCACCTACGAGCAGTACTTC.

CDR3 sequence: CASSSPSQTQYF. CDR3 nucleotides: TGTGCCAGCAGCTCCCCGAGCCAGACCCAGTACTTC. The chain recombines TRBV6-5 with TRBJ2-5; D unclear. The germline gives CDR1 MNHEY, CDR2 SVGAGI. V was clipped by 6 bases and J by 6 bases, with 11 bases between them. The CDR3 length is 12 residues.

CDR3 nucleotides: TGTGCCAGCAGCAAAGGAAGAGAGGGCGACTCCTACAATGAGCAGTTCTTC. Protein product: CASSKGREGDSYNEQFF. The chain recombines TRBV21-1 with TRBJ2-1; the table's D call, TRBD2, has no DNA check behind it. TRBV21-1 is assigned pseudogene status. This CDR3 contains 17 residues.

This clone was seen just once. The chain carries TRBV5-5 and TRBJ2-1, with 10 bases matching TRBD2. There are 13 residues in the CDR3. J lost 8 bases, V lost 3 bases, and 2 bases had no gene match. Per the germline V gene, CDR1 is SGHKS and CDR2 is YYEKEE (reference sequence). The DNA of the CDR3 is TGTGCCAGCAGCTCTAGCGGGAGCTATGAGCAGTTCTTC. Its translation is CASSSSGSYEQFF.

The CDR3 DNA is TGTGCCAGCAGTTTCGGGGCGGGAGGCGTAGCTTTCTTT. This gives the protein CASSFGAGGVAFF. This sequence joins TRBV28 and TRBJ1-1; tentatively, D is TRBD1 (5 bases). CDR1 MDHEN and CDR2 SYDVKM come from the germline V gene. The CDR3 loop spans 13 amino acids. Trimming removed 3 bases at V and 10 bases at J, with 15 bases between.

The chain links TRBV18 to TRBJ1-2; tentative D call: TRBD1 (6 bases). The CDR3 spans 16 residues. Germline CDR1 reads KGHSH; CDR2 reads LQKENI. Trimming removed 3 bases at V and 2 bases at J, with 16 bases between. The CDR3 reads CASSPVQGQKNYGYTF. CDR3 coding DNA: TGTGCCAGCTCACCCGTACAGGGACAAAAGAACTATGGCTACACCTTC.

To note about this clone: This sample also contains other DNA sequences that code for the same CDR3. The V gene is TRBV30, the J gene TRBJ2-7; tentatively, D is TRBD1 (7 bases). Germline CDR1 and CDR2: GTSNPN and SVGIG (reference sequence). The V and J ends lost 4 bases and 3 bases respectively, with 10 bases between them. This CDR3 has 12 residues. CDR3 DNA sequence: TGTGCCTGGACAGGGGGGATCTACGAGCAGTACTTC. Translation gives CAWTGGIYEQYF.

The rearrangement uses TRBV25-1 and TRBJ2-1; 7 bases fit TRBD1. The germline CDR1 and CDR2 sequences are MGHDK and SYGVNS. The V segment lost 5 bases and the J segment 7 bases; nucleotides outside the gene matches: 8. This CDR3 has 14 residues. DNA of the CDR3: TGTGCCAGCAGTAATCCCGGGACAGAGAATGAGCAGTTCTTC. Translating gives CASSNPGTENEQFF. Full variable domain (rest looked up from reference TRBV25-1 and TRBJ2-1): EADIYQTPRYLVIGTGKKITLECSQTMGHDKMYWYQQDPGMELHLIHYSYGVNSTEKGDLSSESTVSRIRTEHFPLTLESARPSHTSQYLCASSNPGTENEQFFGPGTRLTVL.

V and J are TRBV19 and TRBJ2-7, with no clear D. This CDR3 spans 14 amino acids. From germline, CDR1 is LNHDA and CDR2 SQIVND (reference sequence). Trimming shortened V by 3 bases and J by 2 bases, and 11 bases separated the two germline ends. For the CDR3, the DNA is TGTGCCAGTAGTATTCAGAGTGTCCCCTACGAGCAGTACTTC. Amino acids: CASSIQSVPYEQYF.

The chain has TRBV5-1 and TRBJ2-7, with 9 bases that match TRBD1. Germline V gives CDR1 SGHRS, CDR2 YFSETQ. The V and J ends lost 2 bases and 5 bases, in that order; junction bases with no gene match: 8. This CDR3 spans 15 amino acids. The CDR3 bases are TGCGCCAGCAGCTTCGCGGACAGGGGAGAACACGAGCAGTACTTC. Its translation is CASSFADRGEHEQYF. The complete variable domain, with remaining parts taken from reference TRBV5-1 and TRBJ2-7, reads KAGVTQTPRYLIKTRGQQVTLSCSPISGHRSVSWYQQTPGQGLQFLFEYFSETQRNKGNFPGRFSGRQFSNSRSEMNVSTLELGDSALYLCASSFADRGEHEQYFGPGTRLTVT.